The source of this T cell receptor (beta chain) is a study of shared clonotypes between healthy human individuals. The V and J ends lost 0 bases and 1 base respectively, with 5 bases between them. CDR1 and CDR2 (germline): SGDLS, YYNGEE. This CDR3 has 14 residues. Repertoires were generated with immunoSEQ multiplex PCR, while TCRdb's copy carries only in-frame clones and drops some. Of approximately 600,000 clones detected, around 96% appear once; the ten largest clones hold approximately 0.11%. Terminally differentiated effector memory CD45RA+ cells were excluded from the naive CD8 cells, which were CD45RO-negative and positively selected for CCR7. Note on this clone: The same CDR3 is also encoded by other DNA sequences in this sample.

Input material: naive CD8+ T cells sorted from blood. The receptor was isolated from a woman in her twenties or thirties in good health. The chain links TRBV9 to TRBJ1-5; no firm D call. CDR3 residues: CASSVGGSNQPQHF. In DNA form, the CDR3 reads TGTGCCAGCAGCGTAGGGGGAAGCAATCAGCCCCAGCATTTT.